Listed below are T cell receptor beta chains from one sample, sequenced in a study of OX40 agonist ivuxolimab in advanced cancers. The table came from immunoSEQ multiplex PCR; TCRdb's copy has only in-frame clones and leaves some out. The sample holds about 42,000 clones; 70% to 85% are singletons and the top ten take more than 20%. The sample here was CD4+ or CD8+ T cells sorted from blood, taken in a trial of the OX40 agonist ivuxolimab. The origin of the receptors is an adult with an advanced solid tumor such as melanoma, head and neck, liver or kidney cancer. Each CDR3 is given with its conserved first and last residue. A D gene is named only where the DNA matches it firmly. Clone size, where shown, is once, few, many, or a class for clones that have expanded.

TRBJ2-7,.,.,TRBV1,TGCACCAGCAGCCAGACTGTAGCGGGAGACCCCTACGAGCAGTACTTC,CTSSQTVAGDPYEQYF
TRBJ2-2,.,.,TRBV6-1,TGTGCCAGCAGTGTAAAACCAGGCCCCGGGGAGCTGTTTTTT,CASSVKPGPGELFF
TRBJ1-2,few,TRBD1,TRBV7-9,TGTGCCAGCAGCTTAGGACAGGGTCTCGGCTACACCTTC,CASSLGQGLGYTF
TRBJ2-3,.,.,TRBV30,TGTGCCTGGAGTGTTGTCCGAGGGACAGATACGCAGTATTTT,CAWSVVRGTDTQYF
TRBJ1-5,.,.,TRBV6-5,TGTGCCAGCAGTTACTCGGCGGGACACCAGCCCCAGCATTTT,CASSYSAGHQPQHF
TRBJ1-1,.,.,TRBV7-6,TGTGCCAGCAGCTTAGCCATTACAGGGTCTTGGACTGAAGCTTTCTTT,CASSLAITGSWTEAFF
TRBJ1-1,.,.,TRBV5-1,TGCGCCAGCAGCTTGGGGAGCGTTGCTTTCTTT,CASSLGSVAFF
TRBJ2-2,.,.,TRBV2,TGTGCCAGCAGTGAAGCGACGAACACCGGGGAGCTGTTTTTT,CASSEATNTGELFF
TRBJ2-2,.,.,TRBV7-9,TGTGCCAGCAGCGGAGCGAGCTATACGATCGGGGAGCTGTTTTTT,CASSGASYTIGELFF
TRBJ2-3,.,TRBD2,TRBV4-1,TGCGCCAGCAGCCAAGTGGGACTAGCGGCTAGCACAGATACGCAGTATTTT,CASSQVGLAASTDTQYF
TRBJ2-1,.,.,TRBV7-3,TGTGCCAGCAGCCCCGGCGACAGCAATGAGCAGTTCTTC,CASSPGDSNEQFF
TRBJ1-4,.,TRBD1,TRBV18,TGTGCCAGCTCACCAAAGGGGGCAGGGGAGAATGAAAAACTGTTTTTT,CASSPKGAGENEKLFF
TRBJ1-2,.,TRBD1,TRBV27,TGTGCCAGCAGTTTCCGGGACAGGGATAGCTACACCTTC,CASSFRDRDSYTF
TRBJ2-3,.,.,TRBV19,TGTGCCAGTAGTAGAACTAGCAGCACAGATACGCAGTATTTT,CASSRTSSTDTQYF
TRBJ1-2,.,.,TRBV4-1,TGCGCCAGCAGCCAAGATAAGGGGGGCGCGAGGTCTACTAACTATGGCTACACCTTC,CASSQDKGGARSTNYGYTF
TRBJ2-4,.,.,TRBV15,TGTGCCACCAGCAGAGATGGAAAAAACATTCAGTACTTC,CATSRDGKNIQYF
TRBJ2-3,.,.,TRBV11-1,TGTGCCAGCAGCTTAGATATTAGCACAGATACGCAGTATTTT,CASSLDISTDTQYF
TRBJ2-1,.,.,TRBV2,TGTGCCAGCAGAGAGGGGGAATACAATGAGCAGTTCTTC,CASREGEYNEQFF
TRBJ1-4,.,.,TRBV25-1,TGTGCCAGCAGTGGGGAGTCCAGTGCAACTAATGAAAAACTGTTTTTT,CASSGESSATNEKLFF
TRBJ2-1,.,.,TRBV7-6,TGTGCCAGCAGCAAGTCTTACAATGAGCAGTTCTTC,CASSKSYNEQFF
TRBJ2-7,.,.,TRBV6-5,TGTGCCAGCAGTTACTTTCGGGGATCCTACGAGCAGTACTTC,CASSYFRGSYEQYF
TRBJ2-5,few,.,TRBV6-6,TGTGCCAGCACCTTCCAAGAGACCCAGTACTTC,CASTFQETQYF
TRBJ1-4,.,.,TRBV19,TGTGCCAGTAGTGCACTAACAGGGTCTGGTGAAAAACTGTTTTTT,CASSALTGSGEKLFF
TRBJ2-1,.,TRBD1,TRBV6-1,TGTGCCAGCAGTCAACAGGGGTCCCCCTACAATGAGCAGTTCTTC,CASSQQGSPYNEQFF
TRBJ1-1,few,.,TRBV7-8,TGTGCCAGCAGCTTAACGCAGCAGGAAGCTTTCTTT,CASSLTQQEAFF
TRBJ1-2,once,TRBD1,TRBV19,TGTGCCAGTAGTACGCGACAGGGGGCGGACTATGGCTACACCTTC,CASSTRQGADYGYTF
TRBJ2-1,.,.,TRBV29-1,TGCAGCGCCGACCCAGGGAAGAACAATGAGCAGTTCTTC,CSADPGKNNEQFF
TRBJ1-1,.,TRBD1,TRBV5-6,TGTGCCAGCAGCGCGGACAGGGCCTCCACTGAAGCTTTCTTT,CASSADRASTEAFF
TRBJ2-7,.,TRBD1,TRBV19,TGTGCCAGTAGTTTCGGGACAGGGGCATACGAGCAGTACTTC,CASSFGTGAYEQYF
TRBJ2-5,.,TRBD2,TRBV10-3,TGTGCCATCAGTGAAGGTCTAGCGGGAATGAAAGAGACCCAGTACTTC,CAISEGLAGMKETQYF
TRBJ2-3,.,TRBD2,TRBV4-3,TGCGCCAGCAGCGTAGGAGTTCGAGCGGGGGGGCCAGATACGCAGTATTTT,CASSVGVRAGGPDTQYF
TRBJ1-2,.,.,TRBV6-5,TGTGCCAGCACCCGGAGCCGGGGAAGGGGCTACACCTTC,CASTRSRGRGYTF
TRBJ2-7,.,.,TRBV6-5,TGTGCCAGCTTCCCCACAGGGTCCTACGAGCAGTACTTC,CASFPTGSYEQYF
TRBJ2-6,many,.,TRBV14,TGTGCCAGCAGCCAAGGGGTGGGGGCCAACGTCCTGACTTTC,CASSQGVGANVLTF
TRBJ1-5,.,TRBD1,TRBV7-2,TGTGCCAGCAGCTGGGCCGGGACAGTGGGTCAGCCCCAGCATTTT,CASSWAGTVGQPQHF
TRBJ1-2,.,.,TRBV11-1,TGTGCCAGCAGCTCGTCGGGTCGTGGCTACACCTTC,CASSSSGRGYTF
TRBJ2-1,.,.,TRBV19,TGTGCCAGTGCCGCGGGTACCAAGTCCTACAATGAGCAGTTCTTC,CASAAGTKSYNEQFF
TRBJ2-4,.,.,TRBV30,TGTGCCTGGAGGGCCGACAGCCACCCCTCGTACTTC,CAWRADSHPSYF
TRBJ2-1,once,TRBD2,TRBV7-2,TGTGCCAGCAGGCCAAATCCCCCGCGAACTAGCGGGGGTTGGGAGCAGTTCTTC,CASRPNPPRTSGGWEQFF
TRBJ1-5,.,.,TRBV28,TGTGCCAGCAGTTCCCCCTCGGGCCAAAACAATCAGCCCCAGCATTTT,CASSSPSGQNNQPQHF